This TCR beta chain is drawn from a study of shared clonotypes between healthy human individuals. Assay used: immunoSEQ multiplex PCR; TCRdb lists only in-frame clones, some missing. The table lists about 2.2 million clones, about 92% of them singletons, with around 1.7% in the top ten. Naive CD8 populations comprised CD45RO-negative cells positively selected for CCR7, excluding terminally differentiated effector memory CD45RA+ cells. J was trimmed by 0 bases and V by 5 bases; bases with no gene match: 13. The CDR3 loop spans 18 amino acids. CDR1 and CDR2 (germline): SNHLY, FYNNEI. Material for sequencing was naive CD8+ T cells from PBMCs. The receptor's source is a man younger than 35 in good health. Some clones in this sample may be carry-over from other donors' samples. This chain uses TRBV2 with TRBJ1-3; 7 bases align to TRBD1. CDR3 coding DNA: TGTGCCAGCAGTACCCGGCGACAGGGCCTTTTCTCTGGAAACACCATATATTTT. This encodes CASSTRRQGLFSGNTIYF.